Sequencing of this T cell receptor (beta chain) was carried out in a study of shared clonotypes between healthy human individuals. About the study: The donor pool was made up of two women and three men aged 18 to 49.

The repertoire was sequenced with immunoSEQ multiplex PCR; TCRdb's copy has only in-frame clones and lacks some. The sample lists fewer than 500,000 clones; about 75% were seen once. The unsorted samples took 90 million to 95 million PBMCs to get genomic DNA. Only a few counts were recorded for this clone. The clonotype comes from a woman between 35 and 50 years old in good health. Some clones in this sample may be carry-over from other donors' samples. Material for sequencing was PBMCs.

CDR3 sequence: CASSQKQGIPTYEQYF. The CDR3 DNA is TGTGCCAGCAGCCAAAAACAGGGGATCCCGACCTACGAGCAGTACTTC. This chain connects TRBV7-2 to TRBJ2-7; TRBD1 aligns across 7 bases. This CDR3 has 16 residues. V gave up 5 bases and J gave up 2 bases; unmatched junction bases: 12. Looked up from germline, CDR1 is SGHTA and CDR2 is FQGNSA.